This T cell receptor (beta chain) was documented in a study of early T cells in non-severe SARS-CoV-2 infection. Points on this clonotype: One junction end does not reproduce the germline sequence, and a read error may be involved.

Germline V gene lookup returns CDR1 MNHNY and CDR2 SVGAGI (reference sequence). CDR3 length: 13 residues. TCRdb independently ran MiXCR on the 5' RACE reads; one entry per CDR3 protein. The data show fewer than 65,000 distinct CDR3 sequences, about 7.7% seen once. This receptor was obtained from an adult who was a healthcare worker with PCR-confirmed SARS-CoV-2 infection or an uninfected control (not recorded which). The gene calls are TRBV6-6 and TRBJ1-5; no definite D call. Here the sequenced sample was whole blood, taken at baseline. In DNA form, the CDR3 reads TGTGCCAGCAGTTCATATAGCAATCAGCCCCAGCTTTTT. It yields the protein CASSSYSNQPQLF.